The 18 T cell receptor beta chains listed next were all sequenced from one sample in a study of metastatic and nonmetastatic thyroid tumors. Prior to thyroid surgery, none of the patients had received any treatment. TCRdb re-analyzed the PCR reads using MiXCR. The table includes 35,000 to 55,000 clones, around 25% detected once. Material: blood. Every receptor here comes from a male donor with papillary thyroid cancer or a benign thyroid nodule (not recorded which). Some clones in this sample may be carry-over from other donors' samples.

This clone is medium-sized (0.01 to 0.1%). The V call is TRBV6-1, the J call TRBJ2-5; 9 bases align to TRBD2. Per the germline V gene, CDR1 is MNHNS and CDR2 is SASEGT. Trimming took 1 base from V and 5 from J; bases not matched to a gene: 5. The CDR3 consists of 15 residues. The CDR3 loop is CASSEVAGAQETQYF. The CDR3 DNA sequence: TGTGCCAGCAGTGAAGTAGCGGGGGCTCAGGAGACCCAGTACTTC.

The gene calls are TRBV7-6 and TRBJ2-7; D not resolved. The CDR3 runs to 15 residues. Looked up from germline, CDR1 is SGHVS and CDR2 is FNYEAQ. V lost 1 base and J lost 3, with 13 bases in between. The CDR3 sequence is CASSLVPGAYYEQYF. The CDR3 DNA reads TGTGCCAGCAGCTTAGTCCCAGGAGCTTACTACGAGCAGTACTTC.

The CDR3 protein is CASSPREGTTDTQYF. CDR3 DNA sequence: TGTGCCAGTAGTCCCCGGGAGGGCACCACAGATACGCAGTATTTT. The chain employs TRBV19 and TRBJ2-3; TRBD2 aligns across 8 bases. V dropped 5 bases and J dropped 2; count of bases not matched to a gene: 6. The CDR3 loop spans 15 amino acids. CDR1 LNHDA and CDR2 SQIVND come from the germline V gene (reference sequence).

The J gene is TRBJ2-7, the V gene TRBV19; 8 bases fit TRBD2. The CDR3 has 15 amino acids. In germline, CDR1 is LNHDA, CDR2 SQIVND (reference sequence). J lost 2 bases, V lost 5 bases, and 8 bases had no gene match. CDR3: CASSQPGLGTYEQYF. The DNA of the CDR3 is TGTGCCAGTAGTCAACCGGGACTAGGAACCTACGAGCAGTACTTC.

This clone came up many times. The sample holds other DNA sequences that translate to the same CDR3. The chain has TRBV14 and TRBJ1-4, with D hard to call. V lost 2 bases and J lost 1, with 8 bases in between. Germline V gives CDR1 SGHDN, CDR2 FVKESK. There are 15 residues in the CDR3. In DNA form, the CDR3 reads TGTGCCAGCAGCCAACTGGGGAGAACTAATGAAAAACTGTTTTTT. This encodes CASSQLGRTNEKLFF. The whole variable domain, remainder taken from reference TRBV14 and TRBJ1-4, is EAGVTQFPSHSVIEKGQTVTLRCDPISGHDNLYWYRRVMGKEIKFLLHFVKESKQDESGMPNNRFLAERTGGTYSTLKVQPAELEDSGVYFCASSQLGRTNEKLFFGSGTQLSVL.

This clone was seen only a few times. The chain carries TRBV28 and TRBJ1-2; no firm D call. V was clipped by 7 bases and J by 5 bases, with 17 bases between them. The germline V gene has CDR1 MDHEN and CDR2 SYDVKM. The CDR3 consists of 14 residues. This CDR3 is CASTYEESPYGYTF. The CDR3 bases are TGTGCCAGCACTTACGAGGAGAGTCCTTATGGCTACACCTTC.

This clone is categorized as medium-sized (0.01 to 0.1%). In DNA, the CDR3 is TGTGCCAGCAGTTTAACTTGGGCCGGCTCCTACGAGCAGTACTTC. Protein sequence: CASSLTWAGSYEQYF. V and J are TRBV12-3 or TRBV12-4 and TRBJ2-7; D is unresolved. The CDR3 is made up of 15 amino acids. V lost 2 bases and J 0 bases, leaving 11 bases between the germline ends.

In its sample, this clone was seen many times. The chain employs TRBV7-2 and TRBJ1-1, with D possibly being TRBD1 (5 bases). CDR3 length equals 15 residues. Germline-derived CDR1 and CDR2 are SGHTA and FQGNSA. V shed 5 bases and J shed 5 bases, with 18 bases lying between them. Here the CDR3 DNA reads TGTGCCAGCAGCACTTCTAGGGCAGGGTGGACTGAAGCTTTCTTT. Its protein is CASSTSRAGWTEAFF.

The chain carries TRBV6-1 and TRBJ2-7; D is unresolved. V was trimmed by 6 bases and J by 0 bases, leaving 15 bases between them. The V gene's germline CDR1 is MNHNS and CDR2 SASEGT. There are 15 residues in the CDR3. CDR3 sequence: CASSIEVGDSYEQYF. The CDR3 DNA reads TGTGCCAGCAGCATAGAGGTAGGCGACTCCTACGAGCAGTACTTC.

The chain couples TRBV30 to TRBJ2-3; the match to TRBD2 covers 7 bases. The CDR3 totals 13 residues. V lost 4 bases and J lost 2; bases outside the gene matches: 3. Germline V gives CDR1 GTSNPN, CDR2 SVGIG (reference sequence). The CDR3 DNA reads as TGTGCCTGGAAACGACTAGCCACAGATACGCAGTATTTT. It yields the protein CAWKRLATDTQYF.

Ten or more counts support this clone. CDR3: CASSQDVLGTGVGEQFF. CDR3 DNA: TGTGCCAGCAGCCAAGATGTCCTGGGGACAGGGGTTGGAGAGCAGTTCTTC. J is TRBJ2-1 and V is TRBV14; 10 nucleotides align to TRBD1. This CDR3 has 17 amino acids. The junction had 12 bases not matched to a gene; V was cut back by 0 bases and J by 10 bases. The germline CDR1 and CDR2 sequences are SGHDN and FVKESK.

In this sample, this clone turned up many times. The chain joins TRBV19 to TRBJ1-1; 8 bases are a match to TRBD1. The V gene end was trimmed by 6 bases and the J gene end by 8 bases; junction bases not matched to a gene: 8. The CDR3 is made up of 13 amino acids. CDR1 and CDR2 from the germline V gene are LNHDA and SQIVND (reference sequence). CDR3 DNA sequence: TGTGCCAGTAGGAAGACAGGGGCTCTGGAAGCTTTCTTT. Its protein product is CASRKTGALEAFF. The full variable domain, completed using reference TRBV19 and TRBJ1-1, is DGGITQSPKYLFRKEGQNVTLSCEQNLNHDAMYWYRQDPGQGLRLIYYSQIVNDFQKGDIAEGYSVSREKKESFPLTVTSAQKNPTAFYLCASRKTGALEAFFGQGTRLTVV.

In the case of this clone: One end of the junction does not line up with germline, which may come from a read error. The rearrangement links TRBV7-9 to TRBJ1-2; D remains unclear. Germline lookup yields CDR1 SEHNR and CDR2 FQNEAQ (reference sequence). The CDR3 runs 15 residues. CDR3 sequence reads: CASSLNSGEGYVYTF. The CDR3 DNA is TGTGCCAGCAGCCTCAACAGCGGCGAAGGCTATGTCTACACCTTC.

This clone came up many times. This rearrangement joins TRBV11-2 to TRBJ2-5; D is uncertain. There are 14 residues in the CDR3. With 7 bases removed from V and 1 base from J, the gap between germline ends came to 13 bases. Germline lookup yields CDR1 SGHAT and CDR2 FQNNGV. CDR3 in amino acids: CASTRTDFQETQYF. The CDR3 region has the DNA TGTGCCAGCACCAGAACAGACTTCCAAGAGACCCAGTACTTC.

The V gene is TRBV6-2 or TRBV6-3, the J gene TRBJ2-7; 9 bases agree with TRBD2. J was trimmed by 5 bases and V by 0 bases; bases with no gene match: 8. Germline-derived CDR1 and CDR2 are MNHEY and SVGEGT. This CDR3 spans 16 amino acids. The CDR3 DNA sequence: TGTGCCAGCAGTTACTCGGCTAGCGGGGTACTAGACGAGCAGTACTTC. It is translated as CASSYSASGVLDEQYF.

This clone was seen only a few times. The chain has TRBV28 and TRBJ1-5, with D maybe TRBD1 (6 bases). The CDR3 length is 14 residues. Germline V gene data show CDR1 as MDHEN and CDR2 as SYDVKM. V was clipped by 3 bases and J by 7 bases, with 13 bases between them. CDR3 amino acids: CASSFGAGVQPQHF. Here the CDR3 DNA reads TGTGCCAGCAGTTTTGGGGCAGGGGTCCAGCCCCAGCATTTT.

The rearrangement links TRBV5-1 to TRBJ2-1; 13 bases fit TRBD2. Germline CDR1 SGHRS, CDR2 YFSETQ. This CDR3 region has 14 residues. Trimming removed 3 bases from V and 7 bases from J; junction bases left unmatched: 1. The CDR3 loop is CASSSGLAGNEQFF. The CDR3 region has the DNA TGCGCCAGCAGCTCGGGACTAGCGGGAAATGAGCAGTTCTTC.

This clone was counted many times. This chain links TRBV5-1 with TRBJ2-7; D perhaps matches TRBD2 (6 bases). V was shortened by 0 bases and J by 3 bases, with 7 bases between the two germline ends. CDR3 length: 13 amino acids. The V gene's germline CDR1 is SGHRS and CDR2 YFSETQ. The CDR3: CASSLVGGYEQYF. The CDR3 nucleotides are TGCGCCAGCAGCTTGGTGGGGGGCTACGAGCAGTACTTC.